This T cell receptor (beta chain) was recovered during a study of blood T cell repertoires in COVID-19. Study-level information: Acute-phase and convalescent COVID-19 samples originated in the United States, Italy and Spain. Sources were T cells, B-cell-depleted T cells, or PBMCs; the material itself was cDNA or gDNA.

Authors' analysis steps: Amplification of reference gene primers provided the estimated nucleated cell counts. Assay used: immunoSEQ multiplex PCR; TCRdb lists only in-frame clones, some missing. V, J and clone size were drawn from that table, and D and trimming were deduced from the DNA. The table lists 300,000 to 350,000 clones, about 93% of them singletons. The germline gives CDR1 SGHAT, CDR2 FQNNGV. The CDR3 has 17 amino acids. V lost 1 base to trimming and J lost 5 bases; unmatched junction nucleotides: 7. The rearrangement uses TRBV11-2 and TRBJ2-5; 13 nucleotides line up with TRBD2. This TCR was recovered from a woman between 18 and 29 years old who had recovered from COVID-19. Sequenced sample: peripheral blood. CDR3 sequence: CASSLASRTSGSETQYF. The CDR3 bases are TGTGCCAGCAGCTTAGCAAGTCGGACTAGCGGGAGTGAGACCCAGTACTTC.